The clone carrying this TCR beta chain came up a few times. The data originate from a study of response to subunit inactivated influenza vaccine. V lost 1 base, J lost 5 bases, and 5 bases stayed unmatched. The CDR3 is 15 amino acids. TCRdb redid the calling of the RT-PCR reads with MiXCR, one entry per CDR3 protein. The sample lists a few hundred thousand distinct CDR3 sequences, approximately 15% occurring once. The genes are TRBV12-3 or TRBV12-4 and TRBJ1-3, with TRBD1 matching over 7 bases. The receptor's source is a man in his forties or fifties who received an inactivated influenza vaccine. The specimen comprised PBMCs from blood, sampled 11 to 12 days after vaccination. This chain's CDR3 is CASSLVTGARNTIYF. CDR3 coding DNA: TGTGCCAGCAGTTTAGTAACAGGGGCGAGAAACACCATATATTTT.